This T cell receptor beta chain was sequenced in a study of molecular identifiers for immune sequencing clone quantification. V was clipped by 5 bases and J by 4 bases, with 9 bases between them. There are 13 residues in the CDR3. Germline CDR1 LNHNV, CDR2 YYDKDF (reference sequence). This clonotype has ten or more counts. Bulk TCR library preparation followed previously described methods with listed TCR primers. TCRdb re-called the PCR reads with MiXCR, one entry per CDR3 protein. The sample consists of about 510,000 distinct CDR3 sequences, about a fifth of them appearing once. Source material: naive CD8+ T cells from blood, with Jurkat cell RNA spiked in. Subset defined: FACS-sorted CD8+CD4-CCR7+CD45RA+ naive T cells. The V and J genes are TRBV15 and TRBJ1-5; D uncertain. This clonotype originated in a human donor in good health. Some libraries in this study had Jurkat cell RNA spiked in. The DNA for the CDR3 is TGTGCCACCAGCCAAGGACGGAATCAGCCCCAGCATTTT. This gives the protein CATSQGRNQPQHF.